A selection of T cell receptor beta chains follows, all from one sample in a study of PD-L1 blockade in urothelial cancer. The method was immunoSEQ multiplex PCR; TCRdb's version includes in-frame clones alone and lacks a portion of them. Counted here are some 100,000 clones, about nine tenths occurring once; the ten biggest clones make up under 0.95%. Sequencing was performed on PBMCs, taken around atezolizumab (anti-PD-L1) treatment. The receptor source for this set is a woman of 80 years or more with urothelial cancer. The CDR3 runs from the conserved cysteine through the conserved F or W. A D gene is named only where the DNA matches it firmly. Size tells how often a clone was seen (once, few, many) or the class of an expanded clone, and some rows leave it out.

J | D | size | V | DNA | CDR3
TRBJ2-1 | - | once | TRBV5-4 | TGTGCCAGCAGCTTGGAGGGTAGCGACCGGGTGCAGTTCTTC | CASSLEGSDRVQFF
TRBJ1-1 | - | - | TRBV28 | TGTGCCAGCACCCTCCGGGGGAGGGGCACTGAAGCTTTCTTT | CASTLRGRGTEAFF
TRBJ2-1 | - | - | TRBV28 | TGTGCCAGCATCGCCGACTATCTGAATGAGCAGTTCTTC | CASIADYLNEQFF
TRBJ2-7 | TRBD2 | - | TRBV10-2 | TGCGCCAGCAGAGCGGGAGATCTAGGCGAGCAGTACTTC | CASRAGDLGEQYF
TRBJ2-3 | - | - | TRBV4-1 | TGCGCCAGCACCCCCAGGCCCTCGACAGATACGCAGTATTTT | CASTPRPSTDTQYF
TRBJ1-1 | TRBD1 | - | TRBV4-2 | TGTGCCAGCAGCCAAGATCGGGACAGCCCGAGGAACACTGAAGCTTTCTTT | CASSQDRDSPRNTEAFF
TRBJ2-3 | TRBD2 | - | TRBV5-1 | TGCGCCAGCAGCGCCACGCTTATATCTAGCGGGAACACAGATACGCAGTATTTT | CASSATLISSGNTDTQYF
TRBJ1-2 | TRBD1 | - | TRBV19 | TGTGCCAGTGACACAGGGGCTCCTTCGGGCTACACCTTC | CASDTGAPSGYTF
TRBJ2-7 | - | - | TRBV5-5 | TGTGCCAGCAGCCAGGATCTACGCTTGGAGTACTTC | CASSQDLRLEYF
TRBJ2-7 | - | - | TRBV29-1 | TGCAGCGTTGGAACTAGTGCCTACGAGCAGTACTTC | CSVGTSAYEQYF
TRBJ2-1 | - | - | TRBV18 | TGTGCCAGCTCACAGAGTGGCAGGCACAATGAGCAGTTCTTC | CASSQSGRHNEQFF
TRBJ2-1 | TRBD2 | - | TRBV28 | TGTGCCAGCAGTTTAGGACTAGCGGGAGTGAGCTCCTACAATGAGCAGTTCTTC | CASSLGLAGVSSYNEQFF
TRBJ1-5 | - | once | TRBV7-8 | TGTGCCAGCAGCTTCTATTCAAATCGGAATCAGCCCCAGCATTTT | CASSFYSNRNQPQHF
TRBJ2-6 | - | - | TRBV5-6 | TGTGCCAGCAGCCCGACAGGAGCTCCTATAGGGGCCAACGTCCTGACTTTC | CASSPTGAPIGANVLTF
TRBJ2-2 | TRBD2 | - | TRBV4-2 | TGTGCCAGCAGCCAGACTAGCGGGTTGAACGGGGAGCTGTTTTTT | CASSQTSGLNGELFF
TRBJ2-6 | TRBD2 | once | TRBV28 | TGTGCCAGCACTCCGGAGGGAGGGGCGGAGGTACTCTCTGGGGCCAACGTCCTGACTTTC | CASTPEGGAEVLSGANVLTF
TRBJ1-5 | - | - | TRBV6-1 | TGTGCCAGCAGTGAAGGGGGAGGAGCGCATCAGCCCCAGCATTTT | CASSEGGGAHQPQHF
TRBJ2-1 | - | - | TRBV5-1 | TGCGCCAGCAGCTCGGAGGCCATAGTTCGGAATGAGCAGTTCTTC | CASSSEAIVRNEQFF
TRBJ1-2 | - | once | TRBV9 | TGTGCCAGCAGCAAGGACAGCTCTACAGGCTACACCTTC | CASSKDSSTGYTF
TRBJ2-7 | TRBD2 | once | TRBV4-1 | TGCGCCAGCAGCCAACGGCTAGCGGGAGGGCATGAGCAGTACTTC | CASSQRLAGGHEQYF
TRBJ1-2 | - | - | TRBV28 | TGTGCCAGCAGTTTGGGAGGGAGTGGGAGCTATGGCTACACCTTC | CASSLGGSGSYGYTF
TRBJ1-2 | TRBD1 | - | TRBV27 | TGTGCCAGCAGTGGCAGACAGGGGCAAGTTCCAGTCTATGGCTACACCTTC | CASSGRQGQVPVYGYTF
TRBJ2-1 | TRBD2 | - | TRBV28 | TGTGCCAGCTACGCGGGAGGGCCGAATTTGGCTGAGCAGTTCTTC | CASYAGGPNLAEQFF
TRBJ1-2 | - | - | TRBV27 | TGTGCCAGCAGGGGAGGGGGTGATCCTAACTATGGCTACACCTTC | CASRGGGDPNYGYTF
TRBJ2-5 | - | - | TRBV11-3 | TGTGCCAGCAGCCGCGGATTGGGAGAGACCCAGTACTTC | CASSRGLGETQYF
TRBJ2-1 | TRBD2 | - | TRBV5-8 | TGTGCCAGCAGCTTGGGTACGGGAGGGCCGGGGTACAATGAGCAGTTCTTC | CASSLGTGGPGYNEQFF
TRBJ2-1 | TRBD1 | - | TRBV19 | TGTGCCAGTAGTATTCCTGGACAGGGCGGGAATGAGCAGTTCTTC | CASSIPGQGGNEQFF
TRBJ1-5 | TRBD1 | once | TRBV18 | TGTGCCAGCTCACCTCTAGGGACAGATATGGCGCCCCAGCATTTT | CASSPLGTDMAPQHF
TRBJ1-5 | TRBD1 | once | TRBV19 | TGTGCCAGTAGTGCTCAGGACAGGGGCAATCAGCCCCAGCATTTT | CASSAQDRGNQPQHF